These 21 T cell receptor beta chains share one sample of origin, sequenced in a study of blood T cell repertoires in COVID-19. Generated by immunoSEQ multiplex PCR, the TCRdb table keeps only in-frame clones and is missing some. The sample has about 28,000 clones; roughly 93% are singletons. The sequenced sample was peripheral blood. The receptors originated from a woman aged 70-85 years with COVID-19, enrolled during active disease.

The chain links TRBV20-1 to TRBJ1-2; D not certain. Germline lookup yields CDR1 DFQATT and CDR2 SNEGSKA (reference sequence). Trimming cost V 4 bases and J 5 bases, with 8 bases left between them. The CDR3 sequence is 11 residues long. DNA of the CDR3: TGCAGTGCTAATGACGGGTATGGCTACACCTTC. Amino acid sequence: CSANDGYGYTF.

V and J are TRBV2 and TRBJ1-6; D possibly corresponds to TRBD1 (5 bases). Germline CDR1 reads SNHLY; CDR2 reads FYNNEI. The germline V and J ends were trimmed by 6 bases and 3 bases, with 12 bases remaining between them. This CDR3 comprises 15 residues. DNA for the CDR3: TGTGCCAGCAGGGCCGACAGAGGCTATAATTCACCCCTCCACTTT. This gives the protein CASRADRGYNSPLHF.

In the case of this clone: The junction and the germline gene differ at one end; a read error may be behind it. The chain has TRBV28 and TRBJ2-7; D possibly corresponds to TRBD2 (6 bases). Germline V gene sequence: CDR1 MDHEN, CDR2 SYDVKM. The CDR3 spans 11 residues. CDR3: CASSSIGSWHF. CDR3 nucleotides: TGTGCCAGCAGTTCGATCGGGAGTTGGCACTTC.

The sample holds one count of this clone. V is TRBV6-5 and J is TRBJ1-2; a weak D match, TRBD1 (5 bases). Trimming removed 4 bases at V and 12 bases at J, with 12 bases between. The length of the CDR3 is 11 residues. Germline V gene lookup returns CDR1 MNHEY and CDR2 SVGAGI. The CDR3 reads CASSSRGDHTF. CDR3 in DNA: TGTGCCAGCAGTTCACGGGGGGACCACACCTTC.

V usage is TRBV11-2 and J usage is TRBJ1-5, with D possibly matching TRBD1 (6 bases). The CDR3 is 15 residues long. Per germline, CDR1 SGHAT and CDR2 FQNNGV. V lost 0 bases and J 5 bases, leaving 11 bases between the germline ends. CDR3: CASSLEGGKDQPQHF. In DNA form, the CDR3 reads TGTGCCAGCAGCTTAGAAGGGGGAAAGGATCAGCCCCAGCATTTT.

To note about this clone: Other nucleotide sequences in the sample specify the same CDR3. The gene calls are TRBV4-2 and TRBJ1-5; no firm D call. The CDR3 has 15 residues. In germline, CDR1 is LGHNA, CDR2 YNFKEQ. Trimming stripped 4 bases from V and 6 bases from J, with 16 bases between. CDR3 DNA: TGTGCCAGCAGCCCGGAGAAGAGTTCTAGTCAGCCCCAGCATTTT. Protein sequence: CASSPEKSSSQPQHF.

The chain carries TRBV7-3 and TRBJ2-1, with a tentative D call TRBD2 (5 bases). The CDR3 contains 16 residues. Trimming took 4 bases from V and 7 from J, leaving 20 bases between them. Germline values: CDR1 SGHTA, CDR2 FQGTGA. Written as DNA, the CDR3 is TGTGCCAGCAGCTCTCTGCGAAGCGGACTCTTAAATGAGCAGTTCTTC. Amino acid sequence: CASSSLRSGLLNEQFF.

The V gene is TRBV28, the J gene TRBJ1-1, with 7 positions matching TRBD1. Unmatched junction bases numbered 22, after V lost 7 bases and J lost 11 bases. Per germline, CDR1 MDHEN and CDR2 SYDVKM. The length of the CDR3 is 16 residues. DNA for the CDR3: TGTGCCAGCACTCCGCTATCAGGGACAGAAGCATTAAGGGCTTTCTTT. Protein: CASTPLSGTEALRAFF.

The rearrangement joins TRBV7-3 to TRBJ1-3; TRBD1 is a possible D gene (6 bases). V was cut by 2 bases and J by 4 bases, with 12 bases left in between. This CDR3 region has 15 residues. Germline V CDR1 and CDR2: SGHTA, FQGTGA. In DNA form, the CDR3 reads TGTGCCAGCAGCTTAGTAGGGGGATTCGGAAACACCATATATTTT. It yields the protein CASSLVGGFGNTIYF.

V gene TRBV20-1 combines with J gene TRBJ1-1; D unclear. Germline values: CDR1 DFQATT, CDR2 SNEGSKA (reference sequence). V gave up 3 bases and J gave up 1 base, with 12 bases separating them. The CDR3 totals 14 residues. The chain's CDR3 is CSASIYGRNTEAFF. The CDR3 coding sequence is TGCAGTGCTAGTATTTATGGGAGGAACACTGAAGCTTTCTTT.

The V call is TRBV6-5, the J call TRBJ2-7, with D perhaps matching TRBD1 (5 bases). CDR1 MNHEY and CDR2 SVGAGI come from the germline V gene. The V gene lost 5 bases and the J gene lost 8 bases, with 10 bases spanning the gap. The CDR3 is made up of 11 amino acids. The CDR3, as DNA: TGTGCCAGCAGTCAAAGGGGTAAGCAGTACTTC. Its translation: CASSQRGKQYF.

This rearrangement joins TRBV11-3 to TRBJ2-4; 7 bases match TRBD2. Germline CDR1 reads SGHNT; CDR2 reads YENEEA. This CDR3 comprises 13 residues. Unmatched junction bases numbered 4, after V lost 3 bases and J lost 8 bases. The CDR3 region has the DNA TGTGCCAGCAGCTTCGGGGGGACCGACATTCAGTACTTC. Residues: CASSFGGTDIQYF.

The chain links TRBV6-5 to TRBJ2-5, with 8 bases matching TRBD2. CDR1 and CDR2 (germline): MNHEY, SVGAGI. V shed 6 bases and J 7 bases; nucleotides not matched to a gene: 7. CDR3 length equals 13 residues. The CDR3 sequence: CASSTSGIGTQYF. In nucleotides, the CDR3 is TGTGCCAGCAGCACTAGCGGCATAGGGACCCAGTACTTC.

In its sample, this clone was seen once. The chain recombines TRBV25-1 with TRBJ1-5, with D possibly matching TRBD1 (6 bases). Germline assignment: CDR1 MGHDK and CDR2 SYGVNS. The CDR3 spans 12 residues. V shed 8 bases and J shed 9 bases, with 14 bases lying between them. As DNA, the CDR3 is TGTGCCAGCGGAGGGGGGGAACGGCCCCAGCATTTT. Encoded protein: CASGGGERPQHF. The entire variable domain, with the rest obtained from reference TRBV25-1 and TRBJ1-5, is as follows: EADIYQTPRYLVIGTGKKITLECSQTMGHDKMYWYQQDPGMELHLIHYSYGVNSTEKGDLSSESTVSRIRTEHFPLTLESARPSHTSQYLCASGGGERPQHFGDGTRLSIL.

V usage is TRBV18 and J usage is TRBJ2-7, with TRBD1 identical over 9 bases. J lost 1 base, V lost 6 bases, and 7 bases had no gene match. Germline lookup yields CDR1 KGHSH and CDR2 LQKENI. This CDR3 has 15 residues. CDR3 residues: CASSLGTGKSYEQYF. The CDR3 nucleotides are TGTGCCAGCTCGCTCGGGACAGGGAAGTCCTACGAGCAGTACTTC.

About this clone itself: The sample holds other DNA sequences that translate to the same CDR3. The chain has TRBV9 and TRBJ2-1, with D hard to call. The CDR3 spans 13 residues. The germline V and J ends were trimmed by 3 bases and 1 base, with 5 bases remaining between them. CDR1 is SGDLS, CDR2 YYNGEE, per germline. CDR3 sequence reads: CASSESSYNEQFF. The CDR3 DNA reads TGTGCCAGCAGCGAGAGTTCCTACAATGAGCAGTTCTTC.

The chain employs TRBV6-6 and TRBJ1-2; 8 bases agree with TRBD1. Trimming removed 6 bases from V and 6 bases from J; junction bases left unmatched: 9. This CDR3 region has 14 residues. CDR1 MNHNY and CDR2 SVGAGI come from the germline V gene (reference sequence). In DNA form, the CDR3 reads TGTGCCAGCAGCAGTGACAGGGGCCGCAATGGCTACACCTTC. Translated: CASSSDRGRNGYTF.

This sequence joins TRBV7-9 and TRBJ2-5, with a possible D match to TRBD1 (6 bases). V gave up 0 bases and J gave up 1 base, with 12 bases separating them. The CDR3 covers 16 residues. Germline V gene data show CDR1 as SEHNR and CDR2 as FQNEAQ (reference sequence). This CDR3 is CASSLARTQGQETQYF. The CDR3 bases are TGTGCCAGCAGCTTAGCGCGAACACAGGGCCAAGAGACCCAGTACTTC.

The chain uses TRBV10-3 and TRBJ2-3; 11 nucleotides align to TRBD2. The CDR3 sequence is 15 residues long. Trimming removed 4 bases from V and 2 bases from J; junction bases left unmatched: 2. Germline V gene sequence: CDR1 ENHRY, CDR2 SYGVKD. The CDR3 DNA follows: TGTGCCATCAGTGGACTAGCGGGATCCACAGATACGCAGTATTTT. It yields the protein CAISGLAGSTDTQYF.

The chain combines TRBV9 with TRBJ2-3; 8 bases line up with TRBD1. The length of the CDR3 is 16 residues. CDR1 and CDR2 from the germline V gene are SGDLS and YYNGEE. V dropped 2 bases and J dropped 0; count of bases not matched to a gene: 5. CDR3 DNA sequence: TGTGCCAGCAGCGTTTGGACAGGGCTTAGCACAGATACGCAGTATTTT. Protein sequence: CASSVWTGLSTDTQYF.

The chain couples TRBV3-1 (or the pseudogene TRBV3-2) to TRBJ2-7; 8 bases line up with TRBD1. CDR1 and CDR2 (germline): LGHDT, YNNKEL (reference sequence). The CDR3 runs 16 residues. V lost 1 base and J lost 1; bases outside the gene matches: 6. CDR3 residues: CASSQAATGGSYEQYF. The CDR3 DNA is TGTGCCAGCAGCCAAGCAGCAACAGGGGGATCCTACGAGCAGTACTTC.